The present entry profiles one TCR beta chain with its context. The data belong to a study of blood T cell repertoires in COVID-19. The table came from immunoSEQ multiplex PCR; TCRdb's copy has only in-frame clones and leaves some out. The sample gives over 150,000 clones, more than 75% of which show up once; 10% is in the top ten. V gave up 2 bases and J gave up 10 bases, with 15 bases separating them. CDR1 and CDR2 from the germline V gene are MNHEY and SVGEGT. The CDR3 is 14 amino acids. The sample was peripheral blood. The chain is built from TRBV6-2 or TRBV6-3 and TRBJ2-1; weak D call: TRBD2 (5 bases). The clonotype originates from a woman aged 70-85 years with COVID-19, enrolled during active disease. The CDR3 DNA follows: TGTGCCAGCAGTTACGATGGAGCGGTAGGAGAGCAGTTCTTC. Its translation is CASSYDGAVGEQFF.